The 11 T cell receptor beta chains reported below all come from one sample, sequenced in a study of CD8 T cells in Susac syndrome. Random hexamers primed reverse transcription of about 0.5 to 1 ug RNA. TCRdb reanalysed the immunoSEQ multiplex PCR reads using MiXCR and keeps one entry per CDR3 protein. Among about 120,000 distinct CDR3 sequences, 90% to 95% were seen once, and the ten largest hold 0.095% to 0.1%. What was sequenced was CD4+ T cells from PBMCs. The source of these receptors is a human donor in good health.

The chain carries TRBV15 and TRBJ2-7; D is undetermined. The CDR3 is 15 amino acids. Germline loops: CDR1 LNHNV, CDR2 YYDKDF (reference sequence). V was cut by 0 bases and J by 4 bases, with 13 bases left in between. CDR3 DNA: TGTGCCACCAGCAGAGATAGGGATCTAGTATACGAGCAGTACTTC. Translation gives CATSRDRDLVYEQYF.

The chain carries TRBV6-5 and TRBJ2-2, with a weak D call TRBD1 (6 bases). In germline, CDR1 is MNHEY, CDR2 SVGAGI. Trimming cost V 3 bases and J 4 bases, with 12 bases left between them. The CDR3 contains 15 residues. The CDR3, as DNA: TGTGCCAGCAGTTATTCAGGGGACACCACCGGGGAGCTGTTTTTT. Protein: CASSYSGDTTGELFF.

The genes are TRBV6-4 and TRBJ2-1; D possibly corresponds to TRBD2 (5 bases). V was clipped by 6 bases and J by 7 bases, with 10 bases between them. In germline, CDR1 is MRHNA, CDR2 SNTAGT. This CDR3 has 12 residues. CDR3 DNA: TGTGCCAGCAGACGGGATGTGAATGAGCAGTTCTTC. This encodes CASRRDVNEQFF.

The J gene is TRBJ2-7, the V gene TRBV12-3 or TRBV12-4; 7 nucleotides align to TRBD1. CDR3 size: 16 residues. V lost 5 bases to trimming and J lost 0 bases; unmatched junction nucleotides: 10. The CDR3 loop is CASSTLGQEISYEQYF. The CDR3 coding sequence is TGTGCCAGCAGTACCCTCGGACAGGAGATCTCCTACGAGCAGTACTTC.

The chain is built from TRBV29-1 and TRBJ2-7; D may be TRBD1 (5 bases). Trimming cost V 0 bases and J 7 bases, with 13 bases left between them. Germline V CDR1 and CDR2: SQVTM, ANQGSEA. This CDR3 comprises 13 residues. CDR3 region: CSVEDGQGDEQYF. In DNA form, the CDR3 reads TGCAGCGTTGAAGATGGGCAGGGCGATGAGCAGTACTTC.

This chain uses TRBV29-1 with TRBJ2-3, with TRBD2 identical over 13 bases. The CDR3 has 15 residues. The germline V gene encodes CDR1 SQVTM and CDR2 ANQGSEA. After removal of 6 bases from V and 0 bases from J, the junction contained 3 bases not matched to a gene. CDR3 residues: CSVGTSGVSTDTQYF. CDR3 nucleotide sequence: TGCAGCGTCGGGACTAGCGGGGTTAGCACAGATACGCAGTATTTT.

V usage is TRBV19 and J usage is TRBJ2-6; possible D gene TRBD1, 5 bases. CDR1 and CDR2 from the germline V gene are LNHDA and SQIVND (reference sequence). This CDR3 is built from 18 residues. V lost 1 base, J lost 1 base, and 14 bases lay in between. The CDR3 spells CASSIGTFLGSGANVLTF. CDR3 DNA sequence: TGTGCCAGTAGTATAGGGACATTTTTAGGATCTGGGGCCAACGTCCTGACTTTC.

This chain links TRBV28 with TRBJ2-7; TRBD2 matches 8 bases. The ends lost 3 bases at V and 7 bases at J; junction bases unmatched: 8. CDR3 length: 14 residues. The germline V gene has CDR1 MDHEN and CDR2 SYDVKM. CDR3 region: CASSFAREVGEQYF. The DNA for the CDR3 is TGTGCCAGCAGTTTCGCGCGGGAGGTGGGGGAGCAGTACTTC.

The V and J genes are TRBV28 and TRBJ2-5, with 13 bases aligning to TRBD2. Germline CDR1 MDHEN, CDR2 SYDVKM. V shed 1 base and J 2 bases; nucleotides not matched to a gene: 4. This CDR3 has 17 residues. CDR3 bases: TGTGCCAGCAGTTTATTGGGACTAGCGGGACTGCAAGAGACCCAGTACTTC. Translated: CASSLLGLAGLQETQYF. The whole variable domain, filled in from reference TRBV28 and TRBJ2-5, reads DVKVTQSSRYLVKRTGEKVFLECVQDMDHENMFWYRQDPGLGLRLIYFSYDVKMKEKGDIPEGYSVSREKKERFSLILESASTNQTSMYLCASSLLGLAGLQETQYFGPGTRLLVL.

The chain carries TRBV2 and TRBJ1-5; maybe TRBD1 (6 bases). This CDR3 comprises 17 residues. The V gene's germline CDR1 is SNHLY and CDR2 FYNNEI. Trimming pared 6 bases from V and 0 bases from J, leaving 18 bases between. The CDR3 region is CASSVSHRASSNQPQHF. The CDR3 region has the DNA TGTGCCAGCAGCGTCTCCCACAGGGCCAGTAGCAATCAGCCCCAGCATTTT. Based on the CDR3 plus reference TRBV2 and TRBJ1-5, the full variable domain is EPEVTQTPSHQVTQMGQEVILRCVPISNHLYFYWYRQILGQKVEFLVSFYNNEISEKSEIFDDQFSVERPDGSNFTLKIRSTKLEDSAMYFCASSVSHRASSNQPQHFGDGTRLSIL.

This rearrangement joins TRBV29-1 to TRBJ1-1; D is uncertain. CDR3 size: 12 residues. Trimming took off 4 bases at V and 4 bases at J, with 10 bases between the two ends. Germline CDR1 and CDR2: SQVTM and ANQGSEA. The CDR3 coding sequence is TGCAGCGTTGGTTCAGGTGGCACTGAAGCTTTCTTT. Translating gives CSVGSGGTEAFF. Based on the CDR3 plus reference TRBV29-1 and TRBJ1-1, the full variable domain is SAVISQKPSRDICQRGTSLTIQCQVDSQVTMMFWYRQQPGQSLTLIATANQGSEATYESGFVIDKFPISRPNLTFSTLTVSNMSPEDSSIYLCSVGSGGTEAFFGQGTRLTVV.